These 9 T cell receptor beta chains originate from one sample sequenced in a study of tissue T cells after allogeneic stem cell transplantation. The protocol was immunoSEQ multiplex PCR, while the TCRdb copy is restricted to in-frame clones and leaves out a portion. The sample yields some 11,000 clones, about two fifths seen once. The time point denotes: mouse harvest day 7 after allogeneic transplant. The graft held 10^6 splenic CD5+ T cells and 10^7 T-cell-depleted bone marrow cells. The sequencing input was skin. These receptors all come from a female BALB/c mouse given C57BL/6 T cells with graft-versus-host disease after an allogeneic hematopoietic cell transplant.

By its share, this clone is medium-sized (0.01 to 0.1%). Gene names and germline refer to mouse. Read sequence stops 1 residue before the CDR3 end, and the germline J gene provides the missing end. The chain has TRBV1 and TRBJ1-4, with 12 nucleotides matching TRBD1. The CDR3 contains 15 residues. Looked up from germline, CDR1 is NSQYPW and CDR2 is LRSPGD (reference sequence). Unmatched junction bases numbered 1, after V lost 2 bases and J lost 6 bases. The covered CDR3 bases are TGCACCTGCAGTGCAAGGGACAGGGGGCACGAAAGATTATTT. Encoded protein: CTCSARDRGHERLF. The CDR3, in full, reads CTCSARDRGHERLFF.

Worth noting for this clone: Here the gene names and germline are mouse. The read comes to an end 1 residue before the CDR3 does, leaving the germline J gene to fill in the end. The chain uses TRBV26 and TRBJ1-4, with a weak D call TRBD1 (6 bases). The CDR3 extends over 16 amino acids. The V end was cut by 2 bases, the J end by 1 base, with 11 bases between. The V gene's germline CDR1 is KGHPV and CDR2 FQNQEV (reference sequence). The CDR3 protein is CASSLAGQNSNERLFF. The part of the CDR3 DNA that was read is TGTGCCAGCAGTCTGGCGGGACAAAATTCCAACGAAAGATTATTT.

This clone was counted a few times. Genes and germline are mouse. Partial CDR3 DNA: TGTGCCAGCAGCAACTGGGGTAGCTCCTATGAACAGTAC. Protein: CASSNWGSSYEQY. Given in full, the CDR3 is CASSNWGSSYEQYF. V gene TRBV4 combines with J gene TRBJ2-7, with 7 nucleotides matching TRBD2. The CDR3 goes on 1 residue after the read ends, and that part is filled in from the germline J gene. This CDR3 contains 14 residues. Trimming removed 5 bases from V and 0 bases from J; junction bases left unmatched: 4. Germline V CDR1 and CDR2: LGHDT, YNNKQL (reference sequence).

This clone has just a few counts. The listed genes are named as in mouse. Read coverage stops 1 residue before the CDR3 terminus; the germline J gene supplies the remainder. The chain combines TRBV16 with TRBJ2-7, with 10 bases that match TRBD2. Germline CDR1 SGHSA, CDR2 FRNQAP. This CDR3 spans 14 amino acids. V shed 2 bases, J shed 2 bases, and the junction held 0 bases outside the gene matches. The CDR3 DNA, read in part, is TGTGCAAGCAGCTTAACTGGGGGGGCCTATGAACAGTAC. Amino acids: CASSLTGGAYEQY. The complete CDR3 reads CASSLTGGAYEQYF.

Worth noting for this clone: The gene names given are mouse names. From the germline J gene comes the end of the CDR3, since the read stops 1 residue before it. The chain is built from TRBV26 and TRBJ1-1; D gene uncertain. The CDR3 is made up of 13 amino acids. Looked up from germline, CDR1 is KGHPV and CDR2 is FQNQEV (reference sequence). V shed 4 bases and J shed 1 base, with 7 bases lying between them. The CDR3 sequence is CASSRSGNTEVFF. Partial CDR3 DNA: TGTGCCAGCAGTCGGTCAGGGAACACAGAAGTCTTC. The full variable domain, completed using reference TRBV26 and TRBJ1-1, is NSKVIQTPRYLVKGQGQKAKMRCIPEKGHPVVFWYQQNKNNEFKFLINFQNQEVLQQIDMTEKRFSAECPSNSPCSLEIQSSEAGDSALYLCASSRSGNTEVFFGKGTRLTVV.

In the case of this clone: These gene names are mouse names. The read halts 1 residue ahead of the CDR3 end, with the missing end drawn from the germline J gene. The chain is built from TRBV1 and TRBJ2-3; D may correspond to TRBD1 or TRBD2 (6 bases each). CDR1 and CDR2 from the germline V gene are NSQYPW and LRSPGD (reference sequence). The CDR3 length is 15 residues. Trimming removed 1 base at V and 1 base at J, with 9 bases between. CDR3 sequence reads: CTCSAGGPGAETLYF. The CDR3 DNA, read in part, is TGCACCTGCAGTGCAGGGGGGCCGGGTGCAGAAACGCTGTAT.

The table lists this clone with a few counts. The listed genes are named as in mouse. The read falls 1 residue short of the CDR3 end, and the missing part is taken from the germline J gene. The rearrangement joins TRBV23 to TRBJ1-4; the DNA was not used to check the table's D call, TRBD1. Germline assignment: CDR1 KGHTA and CDR2 FQNQQP. The CDR3 spans 15 residues. The DNA read from the CDR3 is TGCTCCAGCAGTCAATCGTTACAAAACAACGAAAGATTATTT. It translates to CSSSQSLQNNERLF. The whole CDR3 region reads CSSSQSLQNNERLFF.

This clone counts as medium-sized. Mouse names are used for the genes. The CDR3 loop reads CASGDRGEDNQAPLF. Incomplete CDR3 DNA: TGTGCCAGCGGTGATAGAGGGGAGGACAACCAGGCTCCGCTT. This sequence joins TRBV13-2 and TRBJ1-5, with D perhaps matching TRBD1 (5 bases). The sequenced fragment ends 1 residue before the CDR3 boundary, so the rest is inferred from the germline J gene. CDR3 length: 15 amino acids. The V gene lost 1 base and the J gene lost 2 bases, with 10 bases spanning the gap. Germline CDR1 reads NNHNN; CDR2 reads SYGAGS (reference sequence).

Worth noting for this clone: Gene and germline names: mouse. Partial CDR3 DNA: TGTGCCAGCAGTCTGTCCCTTAATTCGCCCCTCTAC. Translation: CASSLSLNSPLY. The complete CDR3 reads CASSLSLNSPLYF. The chain combines TRBV26 with TRBJ1-6, with no clear D. The read falls 1 residue short of the CDR3 end, and the missing part is taken from the germline J gene. TRBJ1-6 is filed as an ORF, its function uncertain. Germline V gene lookup returns CDR1 KGHPV and CDR2 FQNQEV (reference sequence). Trimming took 0 bases from V and 6 from J, leaving 3 bases between them. The CDR3 spans 13 residues.